This TCR beta chain is drawn from a study of cytomegalovirus exposure and HLA in healthy donors. Whole-study findings and limits: Sequences of the TCR beta chain were said to predict the HLA-A and HLA-B alleles of most subjects accurately.

PCR involved 60 Vbeta and 13 Jbeta primers. The table came from immunoSEQ multiplex PCR; TCRdb's copy has only in-frame clones and leaves some out. The table records some 150,000 clones, 80% of them present only once. The CDR3 is 13 residues long. From germline, CDR1 is LGHNA and CDR2 YNFKEQ. V lost 2 bases and J 4 bases, leaving 8 bases between the germline ends. A word on this clone: What it recognizes is unknown.

The sequence was collected from a woman in her forties or fifties in good health and CMV-seropositive. The rearrangement joins TRBV4-2 to TRBJ2-5, with a tentative D call TRBD1 (5 bases). Sequencing used PBMCs. CDR3 coding DNA: TGTGCCAGCAGCCAACTAAGGGGAGAGACCCAGTACTTC. Translating it yields CASSQLRGETQYF.